This TCR beta chain appears in the sequencing data of a study of cytomegalovirus exposure and HLA in healthy donors. Study information: Samples from HLA-typed donors yielded 65 million to 90 million unique TCRs in an early data release. Study-level points and caveats: Accurate predictions that matched the HLA-A and HLA-B alleles of most subjects were reportedly made from TCR beta sequences. Among CMV-associated TCR beta chains, most appeared HLA-restricted in a later analysis.

Germline CDR1 SGHVS, CDR2 FQNEAQ. This CDR3 has 13 residues. The V end lost 3 bases, the J end lost 5 bases, and 8 bases lay between the germline ends. In the case of this clone: Its target is not known.

Vbeta (60) and Jbeta (13) primers were used in the PCR. Profiled with immunoSEQ multiplex PCR; TCRdb holds only in-frame clones, not every one. Seen here are around 130,000 clones, more than 80% observed once, and the top ten hold more than 3%. The chain combines TRBV7-8 with TRBJ2-1, with D unresolved. What was sequenced was PBMCs. This receptor was obtained from a male donor in good health and CMV-seronegative. CDR3 in DNA: TGTGCCAGCAGCTTTACGGAGCACAATGAGCAGTTCTTC. Its translation: CASSFTEHNEQFF.